This T cell receptor (beta chain) originates from a study of patients and donors after allogeneic stem cell transplantation. V trimming: 1 base; J trimming: 5 bases; junction bases outside the gene matches: 7. The CDR3 contains 15 residues. CDR1 and CDR2 from the germline V gene are LGHDT and YNNKEL (reference sequence). TCRdb called the RT-PCR reads again in MiXCR, with one record for every CDR3 protein. The sample has tens of thousands of distinct CDR3 sequences; 10% to 15% are singletons. Sequencing was carried out using blood, either unsorted or a sorted T cell fraction (not recorded which). This clonotype originated in a human donor who was either an allogeneic HSCT recipient or a stem cell or donor lymphocyte infusion donor (not recorded which). It is not recorded whose cells these are; they may come from a transplant donor. The chain recombines TRBV3-1 with TRBJ2-7; 8 bases align to TRBD2. The CDR3, as DNA: TGTGCCAGCAGCCAAGGCGGGGGGTTTCATGACGAGCAGTACTTC. Protein: CASSQGGGFHDEQYF.